This T cell receptor (beta chain) was captured by sequencing in a study of blood T cell repertoires in COVID-19. This clone was seen a handful of times. Germline values: CDR1 SGHNT, CDR2 YYREEE (reference sequence). Trimming pared 4 bases from V and 0 bases from J, leaving 20 bases between. The length of the CDR3 is 18 residues. In the original workflow: Amplified reference gene primers provided the basis for estimating nucleated cell counts. Produced via immunoSEQ multiplex PCR; TCRdb's table is partial and in-frame only. That table supplies the V and J calls and clone size; D and trimming were determined from the DNA. The sample comprises about 120,000 clones, approximately 85% of which are singletons, and 11% rests with the top ten.

This clonotype was obtained from a man older than 75 with acute or convalescent COVID-19. The sequencing input was peripheral blood. V gene TRBV5-4 combines with J gene TRBJ2-1; weak D call: TRBD1 (6 bases). In nucleotides, the CDR3 is TGTGCCAGCAGCCAGGGGCTAGGGGGTAAATACTCCTACAATGAGCAGTTCTTC. Amino acid sequence: CASSQGLGGKYSYNEQFF.